This TCR beta chain was profiled in a study of T cell responses to AZD1222 COVID-19 vaccine. This CDR3 has 16 residues. V dropped 3 bases and J dropped 2 bases, with 16 bases sitting between them. Per germline, CDR1 SGHTA and CDR2 FQGTGA. Measured with immunoSEQ multiplex PCR; TCRdb has only the in-frame clones, and not every one. Of roughly 150,000 clones in the sample, roughly 89% were seen once. The chain links TRBV7-3 to TRBJ1-2; D call uncertain. The receptor was derived from an adult in good health. The source was peripheral blood, collected on day 0 of AZD1222 vaccination. In nucleotides, the CDR3 is TGTGCCAGCAGCTTCATGGGTCCGGCAGAGAACTATGGCTACACCTTC. It codes for CASSFMGPAENYGYTF.